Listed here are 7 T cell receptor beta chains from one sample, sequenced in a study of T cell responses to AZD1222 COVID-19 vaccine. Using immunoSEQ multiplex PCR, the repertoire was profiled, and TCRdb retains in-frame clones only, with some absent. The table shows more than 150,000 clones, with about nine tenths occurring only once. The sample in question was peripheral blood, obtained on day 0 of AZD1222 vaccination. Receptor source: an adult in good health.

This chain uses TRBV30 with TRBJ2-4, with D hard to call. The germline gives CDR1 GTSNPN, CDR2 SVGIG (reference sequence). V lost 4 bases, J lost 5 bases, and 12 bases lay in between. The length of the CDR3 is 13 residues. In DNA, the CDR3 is TGTGCCTGGACCCTCCCCGGACAAAACATTCAGTACTTC. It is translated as CAWTLPGQNIQYF.

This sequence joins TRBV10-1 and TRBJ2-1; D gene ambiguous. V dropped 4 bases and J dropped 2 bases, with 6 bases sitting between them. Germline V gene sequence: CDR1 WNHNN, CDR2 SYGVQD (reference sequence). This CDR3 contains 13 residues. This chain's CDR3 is CASSAGPYNEQFF. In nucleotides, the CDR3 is TGCGCCAGCAGTGCGGGCCCCTACAATGAGCAGTTCTTC.

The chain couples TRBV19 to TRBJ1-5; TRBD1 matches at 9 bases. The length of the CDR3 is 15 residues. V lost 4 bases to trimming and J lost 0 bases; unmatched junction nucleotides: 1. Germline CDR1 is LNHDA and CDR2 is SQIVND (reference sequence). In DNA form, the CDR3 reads TGTGCCAGTAGTAGGACAGGGGATAGCAATCAGCCCCAGCATTTT. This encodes CASSRTGDSNQPQHF.

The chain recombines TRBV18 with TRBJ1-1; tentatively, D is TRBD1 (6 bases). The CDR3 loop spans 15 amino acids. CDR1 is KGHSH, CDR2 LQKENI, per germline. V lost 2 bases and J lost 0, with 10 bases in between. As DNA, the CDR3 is TGTGCCAGCTCACCAGCCGGGACACTGAACACTGAAGCTTTCTTT. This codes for CASSPAGTLNTEAFF.

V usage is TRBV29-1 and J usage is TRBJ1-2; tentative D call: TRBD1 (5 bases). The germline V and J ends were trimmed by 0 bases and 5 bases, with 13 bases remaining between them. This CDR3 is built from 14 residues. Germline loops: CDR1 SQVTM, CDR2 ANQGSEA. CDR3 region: CSVEEFQGRYGYTF. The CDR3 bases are TGCAGCGTTGAAGAGTTCCAGGGAAGGTATGGCTACACCTTC.

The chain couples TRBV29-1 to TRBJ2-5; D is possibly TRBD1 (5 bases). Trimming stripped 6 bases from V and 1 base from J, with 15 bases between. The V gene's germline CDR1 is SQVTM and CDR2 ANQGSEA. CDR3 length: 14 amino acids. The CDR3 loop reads CSVVLRDSQETQYF. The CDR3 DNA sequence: TGCAGCGTGGTCCTTCGCGACAGCCAAGAGACCCAGTACTTC.

CDR3 coding DNA: TGCGCCAGCCGTCGACTAGCGAGGCAAGAGACCCAGTACTTC. This sequence encodes CASRRLARQETQYF. The chain employs TRBV5-1 and TRBJ2-5; 8 positions match TRBD2. Trimming at V came to 7 bases and at J to 2 bases, leaving 7 bases not matched to a gene. The CDR3 runs 14 residues. Germline-derived CDR1 and CDR2 are SGHRS and YFSETQ.